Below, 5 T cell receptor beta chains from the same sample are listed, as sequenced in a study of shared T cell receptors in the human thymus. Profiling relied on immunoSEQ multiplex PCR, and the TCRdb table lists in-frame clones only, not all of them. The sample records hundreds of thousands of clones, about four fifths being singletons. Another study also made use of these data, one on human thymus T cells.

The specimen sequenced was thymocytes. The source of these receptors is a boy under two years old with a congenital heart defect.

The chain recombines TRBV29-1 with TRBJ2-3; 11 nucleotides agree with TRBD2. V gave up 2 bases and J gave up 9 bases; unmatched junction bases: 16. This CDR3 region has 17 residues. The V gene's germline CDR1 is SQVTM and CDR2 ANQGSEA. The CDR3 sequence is CSVEFVRGRLAGQTQYF. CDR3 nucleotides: TGCAGCGTTGAATTCGTCAGGGGGCGACTAGCGGGACAGACGCAGTATTTT.

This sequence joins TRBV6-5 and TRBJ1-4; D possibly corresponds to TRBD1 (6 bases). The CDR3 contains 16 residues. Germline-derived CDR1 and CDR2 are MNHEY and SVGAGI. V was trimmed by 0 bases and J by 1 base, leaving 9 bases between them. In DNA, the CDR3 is TGTGCCAGCAGTTACTCGAAGGGGGTAACTAATGAAAAACTGTTTTTT. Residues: CASSYSKGVTNEKLFF.

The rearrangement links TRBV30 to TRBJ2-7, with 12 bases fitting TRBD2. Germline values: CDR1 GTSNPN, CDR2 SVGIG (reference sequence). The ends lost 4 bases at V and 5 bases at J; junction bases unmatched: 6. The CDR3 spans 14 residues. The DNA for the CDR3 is TGTGCCTGGACTAGCGGGAGGGCCTTGCACGAGCAGTACTTC. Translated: CAWTSGRALHEQYF.

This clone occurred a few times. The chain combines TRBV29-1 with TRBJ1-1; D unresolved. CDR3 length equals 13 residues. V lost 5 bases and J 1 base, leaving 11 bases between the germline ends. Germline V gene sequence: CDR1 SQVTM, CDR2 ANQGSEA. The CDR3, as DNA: TGCAGCGTTTGGCGGGGTTCGAACACTGAAGCTTTCTTT. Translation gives CSVWRGSNTEAFF.

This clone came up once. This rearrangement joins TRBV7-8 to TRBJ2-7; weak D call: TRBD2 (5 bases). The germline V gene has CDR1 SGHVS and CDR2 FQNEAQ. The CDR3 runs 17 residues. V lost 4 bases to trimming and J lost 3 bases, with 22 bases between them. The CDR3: CASSCPKTGDRLYEQYF. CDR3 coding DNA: TGTGCCAGCAGCTGCCCCAAGACCGGGGATCGTCTCTACGAGCAGTACTTC.